The clone carrying this T cell receptor beta chain was seen a handful of times. TCRdb reprocessed the RT-PCR reads with MiXCR, giving one entry per CDR3 protein. The sample has hundreds of thousands of distinct CDR3 sequences, around 14% seen once; the top ten hold about 3.9%. The CDR3 runs to 14 residues. V was pared by 3 bases and J by 6 bases, with 7 bases of the junction left unmatched. Germline V CDR1 and CDR2: ENHRY, SYGVKD. This clonotype originated in a female donor in good health, serving as a healthy control. The chain combines TRBV10-3 with TRBJ1-1; 7 bases line up with TRBD1. The sequenced sample was memory CD4+ T cells from blood. The CDR3 loop reads CAISDLTGLAEAFF. DNA of the CDR3: TGTGCCATCAGTGACCTGACAGGGCTGGCTGAAGCTTTCTTT.